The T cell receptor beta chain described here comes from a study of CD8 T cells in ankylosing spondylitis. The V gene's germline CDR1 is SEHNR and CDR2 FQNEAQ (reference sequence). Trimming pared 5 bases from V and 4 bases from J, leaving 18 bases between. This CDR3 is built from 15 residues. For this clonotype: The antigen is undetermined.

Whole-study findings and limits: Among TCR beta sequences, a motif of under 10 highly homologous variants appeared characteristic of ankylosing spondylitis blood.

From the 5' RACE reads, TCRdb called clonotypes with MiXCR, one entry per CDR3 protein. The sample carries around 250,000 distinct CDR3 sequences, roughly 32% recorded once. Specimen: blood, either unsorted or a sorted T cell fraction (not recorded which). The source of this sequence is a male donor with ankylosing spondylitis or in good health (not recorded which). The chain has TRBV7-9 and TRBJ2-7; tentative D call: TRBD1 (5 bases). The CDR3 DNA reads TGTGCCAGCAGCAAGACAGAGAACGCCGCTTACGAGCAGTACTTC. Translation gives CASSKTENAAYEQYF.